This T cell receptor (beta chain) comes out of a study of cytomegalovirus exposure and HLA in healthy donors. The PCR used 60 Vbeta and 13 Jbeta primers. Sequenced by immunoSEQ multiplex PCR; TCRdb stores in-frame clones only, minus some. The sample holds some 180,000 clones, 75% seen once. The TCR was taken from a male donor in good health and CMV-seronegative. Sequenced input: PBMCs.

This chain's CDR3 is CASSRQGAVGNTIYF. DNA of the CDR3: TGTGCCAGCAGTAGACAGGGGGCGGTCGGTAACACCATATATTTT. The chain links TRBV6-5 to TRBJ1-3; 10 bases agree with TRBD1. Germline CDR1 is MNHEY and CDR2 is SVGAGI. This CDR3 is built from 15 residues. J was trimmed by 7 bases and V by 5 bases; bases with no gene match: 8.